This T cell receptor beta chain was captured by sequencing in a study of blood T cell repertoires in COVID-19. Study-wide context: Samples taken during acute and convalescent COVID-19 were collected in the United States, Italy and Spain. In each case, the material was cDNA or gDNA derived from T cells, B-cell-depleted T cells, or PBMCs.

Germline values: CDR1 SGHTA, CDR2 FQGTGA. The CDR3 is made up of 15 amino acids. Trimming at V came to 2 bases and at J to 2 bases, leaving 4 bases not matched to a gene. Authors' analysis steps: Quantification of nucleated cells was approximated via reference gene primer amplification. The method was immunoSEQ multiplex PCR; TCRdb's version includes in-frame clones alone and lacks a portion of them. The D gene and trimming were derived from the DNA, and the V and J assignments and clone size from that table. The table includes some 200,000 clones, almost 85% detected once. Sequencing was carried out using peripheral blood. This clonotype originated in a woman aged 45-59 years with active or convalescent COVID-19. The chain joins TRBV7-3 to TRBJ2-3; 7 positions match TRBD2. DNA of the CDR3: TGTGCCAGCAGCTTATCTAGCGGATTCACAGATACGCAGTATTTT. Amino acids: CASSLSSGFTDTQYF.